This T cell receptor (beta chain) came from a study of cytomegalovirus exposure and HLA in healthy donors. The CDR3 totals 13 residues. CDR1 is MNHNY, CDR2 SVGAGI, per germline (reference sequence). Trimming pared 0 bases from V and 10 bases from J, leaving 7 bases between. The primer mix had 60 Vbeta and 13 Jbeta primers. Sequencing used immunoSEQ multiplex PCR; TCRdb keeps in-frame clones, though not all of them. The repertoire consists of fewer than 150,000 clones, with around 70% occurring once and the leading ten covering around 10%. The rearrangement links TRBV6-6 to TRBJ1-6, with D unresolved. The TCR was taken from a woman aged 50 to 60 in good health and CMV-seropositive. The sample taken for sequencing was PBMCs. The CDR3 DNA is TGTGCCAGCAGTTACTCGCTGGAGTCACCCCTCCACTTT. Translation: CASSYSLESPLHF.